The 20 T cell receptor beta chains presented below share a single source sample, sequenced in a study of control samples from healthy donors and cancer patients. Profiling relied on immunoSEQ multiplex PCR, and the TCRdb table lists in-frame clones only, not all of them. This sample has 160,000 or so clones, with approximately 94% found just once. The sequenced material came from blood. The receptors derive from a woman aged 40 to 50 in good health.

The V and J genes are TRBV10-2 and TRBJ2-7, with 10 bases that match TRBD2. CDR1 is WSHSY, CDR2 SAAADI, per germline. J gave up 0 bases and V 6 bases, and 2 bases lay outside the gene matches. CDR3 length: 14 amino acids. The CDR3 spells CASRPSGSSYEQYF. CDR3 bases: TGCGCCAGCAGACCTAGCGGGAGCTCCTACGAGCAGTACTTC.

This chain uses TRBV4-3 with TRBJ2-3; no clear D gene. The CDR3 is 15 residues long. Germline CDR1 and CDR2: LGHNA and YSLEER. The V and J ends lost 0 bases and 7 bases respectively, with 14 bases between them. DNA of the CDR3: TGCGCCAGCAGCCAAGATTGGCTACCCCCGAATACGCAGTATTTT. It codes for CASSQDWLPPNTQYF.

The rearrangement uses TRBV5-3 and TRBJ2-5; TRBD2 matches 12 bases. TRBV5-3 is labeled an ORF, and its function is uncertain. The trim removed 2 bases at V and 6 bases at J, leaving 8 bases unmatched. This CDR3 has 16 amino acids. The CDR3 loop is CARSFLAGGPSKTQYF. In DNA, the CDR3 is TGTGCCAGAAGCTTTCTAGCGGGAGGGCCCTCGAAGACCCAGTACTTC.

In DNA, the CDR3 is TGTGCCACCAGACTGGATACTAGCACAGATACGCAGTATTTT. Translation: CATRLDTSTDTQYF. The chain joins TRBV10-3 to TRBJ2-3; D not certain. This CDR3 has 14 residues. Trimming left V 10 bases short and J 0 bases short, with 14 bases between. The germline gives CDR1 ENHRY, CDR2 SYGVKD.

This clone was seen only once. The rearrangement links TRBV9 to TRBJ1-2; TRBD1 agrees at 7 bases. The CDR3 sequence is 18 residues long. J was trimmed by 5 bases and V by 3 bases; bases with no gene match: 19. Germline V gives CDR1 SGDLS, CDR2 YYNGEE. CDR3 bases: TGTGCCAGCAGCGGCCTCCCTCCTCAAGCCGGGACAGATTATGGCTACACCTTC. Translated: CASSGLPPQAGTDYGYTF.

The J gene is TRBJ2-2, the V gene TRBV7-9; a possible D gene is TRBD2 (5 bases). The CDR3 covers 16 residues. The V and J ends lost 5 bases and 0 bases respectively, with 13 bases between them. Germline CDR1 reads SEHNR; CDR2 reads FQNEAQ (reference sequence). The CDR3 protein is CASSGTSPSNTGELFF. In DNA form, the CDR3 reads TGTGCCAGCAGCGGTACTAGTCCGTCGAACACCGGGGAGCTGTTTTTT. The full variable domain, with the rest looked up from reference TRBV7-9 and TRBJ2-2, is DTGVSQNPRHKITKRGQNVTFRCDPISEHNRLYWYRQTLGQGPEFLTYFQNEAQLEKSRLLSDRFSAERPKGSFSTLEIQRTEQGDSAMYLCASSGTSPSNTGELFFGEGSRLTVL.

The chain is built from TRBV12-3 or TRBV12-4 and TRBJ1-2; D not resolved. This CDR3 contains 12 residues. Trimming removed 5 bases at V and 8 bases at J, with 12 bases between. The CDR3 is CASSPSLRGYTF. CDR3 nucleotides: TGTGCCAGCAGTCCTAGTTTAAGGGGCTACACCTTC.

The chain uses TRBV20-1 and TRBJ2-3, with TRBD2 matching 13 bases. V lost 3 bases to trimming and J lost 0 bases; unmatched junction nucleotides: 3. This CDR3 contains 16 residues. Germline-derived CDR1 and CDR2 are DFQATT and SNEGSKA (reference sequence). In DNA, the CDR3 is TGCAGTGCTAGTGGGACTAGCGGGACTAGCACAGATACGCAGTATTTT. Protein: CSASGTSGTSTDTQYF.

The chain is built from TRBV3-1 (or the pseudogene TRBV3-2) and TRBJ2-2; D gene unclear. The length of the CDR3 is 15 residues. Germline V gives CDR1 LGHDT, CDR2 YNNKEL (reference sequence). With 0 bases removed from V and 1 base from J, the gap between germline ends came to 6 bases. The CDR3 sequence: CASSQDVGNTGELFF. The CDR3 bases are TGTGCCAGCAGCCAAGATGTGGGGAACACCGGGGAGCTGTTTTTT.

The chain recombines TRBV6-5 with TRBJ1-4, with D perhaps TRBD1 (6 bases). The germline gives CDR1 MNHEY, CDR2 SVGAGI. CDR3 length: 15 amino acids. V shed 4 bases and J shed 8 bases, with 17 bases lying between them. In DNA, the CDR3 is TGTGCCAGCAGTTCCTTAGGGGGAGTATCGGAAAAACTGTTTTTT. As protein: CASSSLGGVSEKLFF.

The V gene is TRBV29-1, the J gene TRBJ2-1; 7 nucleotides line up with TRBD2. This CDR3 contains 12 residues. The ends lost 5 bases at V and 10 bases at J; junction bases unmatched: 8. From germline, CDR1 is SQVTM and CDR2 ANQGSEA. The CDR3 loop is CSVRLADREQFF. In DNA form, the CDR3 reads TGCAGCGTTAGGCTAGCGGATAGAGAGCAGTTCTTC.

The chain couples TRBV4-3 to TRBJ2-2, with D possibly being TRBD1 or TRBD2 (5 bases each). This CDR3 has 20 amino acids. V lost 1 base to trimming and J lost 3 bases, with 24 bases between them. CDR1 is LGHNA and CDR2 is YSLEER in the germline V gene. CDR3 bases: TGCGCCAGCAGCCAAGTTAGCTTATCGGGACCTGATATTTACACCGGGGAGCTGTTTTTT. This codes for CASSQVSLSGPDIYTGELFF.

The chain has TRBV28 and TRBJ2-1; D ambiguous. Trimming removed 3 bases at V and 4 bases at J, with 10 bases between. The CDR3 is made up of 14 amino acids. Germline-derived CDR1 and CDR2 are MDHEN and SYDVKM. CDR3 protein: CASSFPYVYNEQFF. The CDR3 DNA sequence: TGTGCCAGCAGTTTCCCCTATGTTTACAATGAGCAGTTCTTC.

The V call is TRBV14, the J call TRBJ1-3; D gene unclear. The CDR3 covers 16 residues. CDR1 and CDR2 from the germline V gene are SGHDN and FVKESK. Trimming left V 0 bases short and J 0 bases short, with 9 bases between. DNA for the CDR3: TGTGCCAGCAGCCAAGATATAGGTCACTCTGGAAACACCATATATTTT. This translates into CASSQDIGHSGNTIYF.

The rearrangement uses TRBV4-1 and TRBJ1-2; D gene ambiguous. V lost 0 bases to trimming and J lost 1 base, with 12 bases between them. The CDR3 sequence is 16 residues long. The germline gives CDR1 MGHRA, CDR2 YSYEKL. The CDR3 spells CASSQERGHRNYGYTF. The CDR3 nucleotides read TGCGCCAGCAGCCAAGAAAGAGGGCACCGTAACTATGGCTACACCTTC.

This chain uses TRBV19 with TRBJ2-1; D is possibly TRBD2 (6 bases). The V gene lost 2 bases and the J gene lost 5 bases, with 16 bases spanning the gap. The CDR3 is 16 amino acids. The germline gives CDR1 LNHDA, CDR2 SQIVND (reference sequence). The CDR3 region has the DNA TGTGCCAGTAGTATAATTGGGGGGTCGGGGGACAATGAGCAGTTCTTC. Its protein is CASSIIGGSGDNEQFF.

The V and J genes are TRBV6-1 and TRBJ1-2; D not certain. CDR1 and CDR2 (germline): MNHNS, SASEGT. V was clipped by 1 base and J by 5 bases, with 14 bases between them. The CDR3 totals 15 residues. Here the CDR3 DNA reads TGTGCCAGCAGTGAAGGGGTCGGAGTGAGATATGGCTACACCTTC. Amino acids: CASSEGVGVRYGYTF.

The V call is TRBV5-1, the J call TRBJ2-7; 7 nucleotides align to TRBD1. Trimming cost V 4 bases and J 6 bases; bases outside gene matches: 7. From germline, CDR1 is SGHRS and CDR2 YFSETQ. The CDR3 covers 13 residues. The CDR3 here is CASSAGTVSEQYF. The DNA for the CDR3 is TGCGCCAGCAGCGCCGGGACAGTAAGCGAGCAGTACTTC. Looking up the rest from reference TRBV5-1 and TRBJ2-7 gives the full variable domain: KAGVTQTPRYLIKTRGQQVTLSCSPISGHRSVSWYQQTPGQGLQFLFEYFSETQRNKGNFPGRFSGRQFSNSRSEMNVSTLELGDSALYLCASSAGTVSEQYFGPGTRLTVT.

The rearrangement links TRBV11-2 to TRBJ1-1, with D perhaps matching TRBD1 (6 bases). Germline loops: CDR1 SGHAT, CDR2 FQNNGV. CDR3 size: 15 residues. V gave up 1 base and J gave up 7 bases, with 16 bases separating them. Here the CDR3 DNA reads TGTGCCAGCAGCTTAGTCTTTGGGGGGCGGATTGAAGCTTTCTTT. This translates into CASSLVFGGRIEAFF.

The V gene is TRBV13, the J gene TRBJ1-5; D unresolved. Trimming stripped 2 bases from V and 0 bases from J, with 5 bases between. From germline, CDR1 is PRHDT and CDR2 FYEKMQ (reference sequence). The CDR3 sequence is 14 residues long. CDR3 protein: CASSLRNSNQPQHF. CDR3 sequence (DNA): TGTGCCAGCAGCTTAAGGAATAGCAATCAGCCCCAGCATTTT.